This T cell receptor beta chain appears in the sequencing data of a study of intratumoral heterogeneity in liver cancer. Clones were sequenced by immunoSEQ multiplex PCR, and TCRdb holds only the in-frame ones, with some missing. The top ten hold about 18% of the sample, which has just over 20,000 clones, around 67% seen once. Trimming left V 3 bases short and J 8 bases short, with 16 bases between. The CDR3 has 13 amino acids. Germline CDR1 reads SQVTM; CDR2 reads ANQGSEA. Patients had early-stage hepatocellular carcinoma, untreated before resection. No macroscopic necrosis or hemorrhage was seen in sampled areas.

The TCR sequence derives from a woman aged 70-85 years with hepatocellular carcinoma. The genes are TRBV29-1 and TRBJ1-2; TRBD1 might be the D (6 bases). The sample consisted of tumor-adjacent normal tissue, taken before any cancer treatment. The CDR3 DNA sequence: TGCAGCGTTGAGGCTCGCAGGGGAAGAGGCTACACCTTC. Translated, it gives CSVEARRGRGYTF.